This T cell receptor beta chain was captured by sequencing in a study of cytomegalovirus exposure and HLA in healthy donors. About the research overall: For the roughly 400 genotyped donors, roughly 80% fell within the Caucasian-associated ancestry cluster.

J was trimmed by 1 base and V by 4 bases; bases with no gene match: 3. Germline V gene sequence: CDR1 SGHTS, CDR2 YDEGEE. The CDR3 runs 17 residues. Study-wide findings and caveats: In an earlier analysis, most TCR beta V segments were productive about 87% or about 30% of the time.

Comments on this clone: Its antigen is not known.

The PCR contained 60 Vbeta and 13 Jbeta primers. TCRdb keeps only in-frame clones here, not all; method: immunoSEQ multiplex PCR. The sample holds about 140,000 clones; about 80% are singletons and the top ten take about 3.9%. This chain joins TRBV5-8 and TRBJ2-3, with 16 bases identical to TRBD2. The receptor was isolated from a man in his late teens or twenties in good health and CMV-seronegative. What was sequenced was PBMCs. The CDR3 DNA sequence: TGTGCCAGCAGCCCCGGGACTAGCGGGGGGGGCACAGATACGCAGTATTTT. Protein sequence: CASSPGTSGGGTDTQYF.